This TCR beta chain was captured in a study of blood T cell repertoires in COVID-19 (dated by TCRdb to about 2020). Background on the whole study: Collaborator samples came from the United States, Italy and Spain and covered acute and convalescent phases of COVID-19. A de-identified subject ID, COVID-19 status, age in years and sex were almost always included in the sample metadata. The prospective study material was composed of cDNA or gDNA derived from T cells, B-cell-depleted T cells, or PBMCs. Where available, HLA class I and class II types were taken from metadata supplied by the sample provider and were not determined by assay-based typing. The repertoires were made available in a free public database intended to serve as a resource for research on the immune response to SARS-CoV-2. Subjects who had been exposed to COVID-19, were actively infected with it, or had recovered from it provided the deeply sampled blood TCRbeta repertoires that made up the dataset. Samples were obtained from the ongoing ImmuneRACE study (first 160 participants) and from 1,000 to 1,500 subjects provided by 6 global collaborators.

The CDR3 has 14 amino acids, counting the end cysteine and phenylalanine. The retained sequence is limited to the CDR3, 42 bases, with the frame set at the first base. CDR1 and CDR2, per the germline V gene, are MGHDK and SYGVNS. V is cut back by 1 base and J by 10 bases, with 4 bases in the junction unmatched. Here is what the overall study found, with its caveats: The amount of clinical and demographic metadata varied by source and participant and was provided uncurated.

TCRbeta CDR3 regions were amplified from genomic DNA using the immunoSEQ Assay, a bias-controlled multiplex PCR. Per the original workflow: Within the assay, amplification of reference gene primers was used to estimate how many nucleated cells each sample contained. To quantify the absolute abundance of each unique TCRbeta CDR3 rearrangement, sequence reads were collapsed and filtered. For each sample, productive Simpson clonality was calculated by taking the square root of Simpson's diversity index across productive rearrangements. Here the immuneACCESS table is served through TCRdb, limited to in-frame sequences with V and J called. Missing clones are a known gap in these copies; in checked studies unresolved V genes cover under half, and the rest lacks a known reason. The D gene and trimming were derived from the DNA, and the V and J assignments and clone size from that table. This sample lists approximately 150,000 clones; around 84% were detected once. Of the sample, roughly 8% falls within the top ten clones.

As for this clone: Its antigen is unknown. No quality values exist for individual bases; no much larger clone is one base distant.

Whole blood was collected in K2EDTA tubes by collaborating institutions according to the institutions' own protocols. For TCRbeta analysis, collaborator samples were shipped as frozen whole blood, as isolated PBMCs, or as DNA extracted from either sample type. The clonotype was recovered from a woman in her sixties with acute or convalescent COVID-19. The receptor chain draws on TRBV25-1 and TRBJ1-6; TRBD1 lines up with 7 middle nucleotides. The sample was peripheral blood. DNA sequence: TGTGCCAGCAGTGAATCCAGGGGGAGATCACCCCTCCACTTT. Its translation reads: CASSESRGRSPLHF.